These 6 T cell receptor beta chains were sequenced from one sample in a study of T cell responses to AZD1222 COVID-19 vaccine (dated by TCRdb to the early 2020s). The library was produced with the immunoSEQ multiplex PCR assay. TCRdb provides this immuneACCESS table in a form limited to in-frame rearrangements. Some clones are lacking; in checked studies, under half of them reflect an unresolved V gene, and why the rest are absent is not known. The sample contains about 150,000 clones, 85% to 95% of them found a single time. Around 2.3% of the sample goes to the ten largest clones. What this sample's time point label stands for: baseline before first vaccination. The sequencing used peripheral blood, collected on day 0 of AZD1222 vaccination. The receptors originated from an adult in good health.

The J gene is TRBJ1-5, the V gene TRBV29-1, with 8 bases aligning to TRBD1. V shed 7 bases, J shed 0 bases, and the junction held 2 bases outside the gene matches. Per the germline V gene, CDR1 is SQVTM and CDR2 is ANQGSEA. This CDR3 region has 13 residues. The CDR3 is CSAGQGSNQPQHF. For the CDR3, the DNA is TGCAGCGCTGGACAGGGTAGCAATCAGCCCCAGCATTTT.

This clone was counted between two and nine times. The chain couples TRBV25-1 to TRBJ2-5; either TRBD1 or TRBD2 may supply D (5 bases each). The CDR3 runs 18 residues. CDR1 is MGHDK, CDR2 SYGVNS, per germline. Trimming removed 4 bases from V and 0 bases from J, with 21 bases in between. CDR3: CASSGPLRGGEYQETQYF. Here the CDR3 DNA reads TGTGCCAGCAGTGGACCCTTACGGGGCGGAGAGTACCAAGAGACCCAGTACTTC.

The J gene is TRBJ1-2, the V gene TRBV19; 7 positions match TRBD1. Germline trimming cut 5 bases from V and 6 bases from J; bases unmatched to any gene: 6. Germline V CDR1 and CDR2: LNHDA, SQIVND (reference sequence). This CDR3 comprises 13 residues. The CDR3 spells CASSARQGDGYTF. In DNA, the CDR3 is TGTGCCAGTAGTGCCCGACAGGGCGATGGCTACACCTTC.

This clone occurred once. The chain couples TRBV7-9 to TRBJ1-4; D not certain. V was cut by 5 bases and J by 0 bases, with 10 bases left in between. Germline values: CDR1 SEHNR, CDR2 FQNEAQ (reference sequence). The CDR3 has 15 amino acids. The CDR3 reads CASSPHVATNEKLFF. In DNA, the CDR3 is TGTGCCAGCAGCCCCCATGTTGCAACTAATGAAAAACTGTTTTTT.

This CDR3 reads CASSNTGSDTQYF. The CDR3 DNA follows: TGTGCCAGTAGCAACACAGGGTCAGATACGCAGTATTTT. This chain uses TRBV19 with TRBJ2-3, with TRBD1 as a possible D gene (6 bases). Looked up from germline, CDR1 is LNHDA and CDR2 is SQIVND (reference sequence). V was clipped by 6 bases and J by 4 bases, with 11 bases between them. This CDR3 is built from 13 residues.

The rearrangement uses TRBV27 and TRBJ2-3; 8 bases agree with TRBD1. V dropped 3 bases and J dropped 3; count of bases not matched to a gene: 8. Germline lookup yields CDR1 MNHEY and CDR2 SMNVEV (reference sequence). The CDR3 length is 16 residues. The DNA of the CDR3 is TGTGCCAGCAGTTTTCTTGCAGGGGGCATAACAGATACGCAGTATTTT. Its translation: CASSFLAGGITDTQYF.